These 26 T cell receptor beta chains were all obtained from the same sample, sequenced in a study of OX40 agonist ivuxolimab in advanced cancers. Some clones are missing from TCRdb's copy, which holds only in-frame ones; the method was immunoSEQ multiplex PCR. The sample comprises 55,000 to 70,000 clones, around nine tenths of which are singletons, and about 7.1% rests with the top ten. The starting material was CD4+ or CD8+ T cells sorted from blood, obtained in a trial of the OX40 agonist ivuxolimab. Every receptor here comes from an adult with an advanced solid tumor such as melanoma, head and neck, liver or kidney cancer.

V is TRBV30 and J is TRBJ2-7; tentative D call: TRBD2 (6 bases). V lost 3 bases to trimming and J lost 3 bases, with 12 bases between them. The CDR3 runs 13 residues. Germline V gives CDR1 GTSNPN, CDR2 SVGIG (reference sequence). As DNA, the CDR3 is TGTGCCTGGAGCCGGGACTCCTTCTACGAGCAGTACTTC. Translated, it gives CAWSRDSFYEQYF. Drawing the rest from reference TRBV30 and TRBJ2-7, the complete variable domain is SQTIHQWPATLVQPVGSPLSLECTVEGTSNPNLYWYRQAAGRGLQLLFYSVGIGQISSEVPQNLSASRPQDRQFILSSKKLLLSDSGFYLCAWSRDSFYEQYFGPGTRLTVT.

The rearrangement joins TRBV5-4 to TRBJ1-1, with a tentative D call TRBD1 (6 bases). Germline assignment: CDR1 SGHNT and CDR2 YYREEE (reference sequence). Trimming took off 0 bases at V and 1 base at J, with 10 bases between the two ends. CDR3 length: 15 amino acids. The CDR3 region is CASSLAGGQNTEAFF. For the CDR3, the DNA is TGTGCCAGCAGCTTGGCCGGGGGCCAGAACACTGAAGCTTTCTTT.

V usage is TRBV6-5 and J usage is TRBJ2-7; D uncertain. V lost 0 bases and J 3 bases, leaving 9 bases between the germline ends. Germline V CDR1 and CDR2: MNHEY, SVGAGI. There are 14 residues in the CDR3. In nucleotides, the CDR3 is TGTGCCAGCAGTTACTCGGGCAGGAGCTACGAGCAGTACTTC. Protein product: CASSYSGRSYEQYF.

The genes are TRBV13 and TRBJ2-7; D call uncertain. There are 13 residues in the CDR3. The V end was cut by 4 bases, the J end by 4 bases, with 11 bases between. The V gene's germline CDR1 is PRHDT and CDR2 FYEKMQ (reference sequence). In DNA form, the CDR3 reads TGTGCCAGCAGCTCCGGACGGAATTACGAGCAGTACTTC. Amino acid sequence: CASSSGRNYEQYF.

The chain employs TRBV6-5 and TRBJ1-1; D is unclear. Germline-derived CDR1 and CDR2 are MNHEY and SVGAGI. This CDR3 spans 13 amino acids. Trimming removed 2 bases from V and 4 bases from J, with 8 bases in between. The CDR3 bases are TGTGCCAGCAGTTACCCGGGGTTCACTGAAGCTTTCTTT. As protein: CASSYPGFTEAFF.

The chain uses TRBV4-2 and TRBJ2-1, with D possibly TRBD2 on 6 matching bases. With 1 base removed from V and 4 bases from J, the gap between germline ends came to 17 bases. This CDR3 is built from 17 residues. Germline CDR1 and CDR2: LGHNA and YNFKEQ. The CDR3 bases are TGTGCCAGCAGCCAAGGTGGCGTTGGCGGGGAGTACAATGAGCAGTTCTTC. Its translation is CASSQGGVGGEYNEQFF.

This chain joins TRBV7-9 and TRBJ2-1, with unresolved D. CDR1 is SEHNR and CDR2 is FQNEAQ in the germline V gene (reference sequence). The CDR3 consists of 13 residues. V shed 3 bases and J shed 4 bases, with 7 bases lying between them. The CDR3: CASSFTGYNEQFF. CDR3 coding DNA: TGTGCCAGCAGCTTCACTGGTTACAATGAGCAGTTCTTC.

J is TRBJ2-7 and V is TRBV5-1; D is ambiguous. V dropped 3 bases and J dropped 5 bases, with 15 bases sitting between them. The CDR3 consists of 14 residues. CDR1 SGHRS and CDR2 YFSETQ come from the germline V gene. The CDR3 bases are TGCGCCAGCAGCTCCACTCAGATACCGGACGAGCAGTACTTC. It yields the protein CASSSTQIPDEQYF.

The CDR3 sequence: CAWKAGLTSTDTQYF. CDR3 coding DNA: TGTGCCTGGAAGGCGGGATTAACTAGCACAGATACGCAGTATTTT. The V and J genes are TRBV30 and TRBJ2-3; D may be TRBD2 (6 bases). Germline lookup yields CDR1 GTSNPN and CDR2 SVGIG (reference sequence). This CDR3 has 15 residues. Trimming pared 4 bases from V and 0 bases from J, leaving 14 bases between.

The chain recombines TRBV2 with TRBJ1-5, with a tentative D call TRBD1 (5 bases). This CDR3 is built from 15 residues. With 7 bases removed from V and 4 bases from J, the gap between germline ends came to 17 bases. Germline CDR1 reads SNHLY; CDR2 reads FYNNEI. CDR3 nucleotide sequence: TGTGCCAGCAAATTCGTCGGGGAGGGGAATCAGCCCCAGCATTTT. Translation gives CASKFVGEGNQPQHF.

This chain joins TRBV2 and TRBJ2-7, with 9 bases that match TRBD1. CDR1 is SNHLY, CDR2 FYNNEI, per germline. With 2 bases clipped from V and 3 bases from J, the junction kept 2 bases outside the gene matches. The CDR3 is 14 residues long. The CDR3 DNA reads as TGTGCCAGCAGTGAAACAGGGGGCTACTACGAGCAGTACTTC. Translation: CASSETGGYYEQYF. Looking up the rest from reference TRBV2 and TRBJ2-7 gives the full variable domain: EPEVTQTPSHQVTQMGQEVILRCVPISNHLYFYWYRQILGQKVEFLVSFYNNEISEKSEIFDDQFSVERPDGSNFTLKIRSTKLEDSAMYFCASSETGGYYEQYFGPGTRLTVT.

V is TRBV11-2 and J is TRBJ1-4; D gene unclear. The CDR3 spans 15 residues. The ends were cut back, 3 bases at V and 5 bases at J, with 13 bases in the middle. Germline V gives CDR1 SGHAT, CDR2 FQNNGV. The CDR3 DNA reads TGTGCCAGCAGCTTTACAGCAGTTTACAATGAAAAACTGTTTTTT. This gives the protein CASSFTAVYNEKLFF.

The V and J genes are TRBV13 and TRBJ1-1, with D unresolved. This CDR3 has 14 residues. Germline CDR1 is PRHDT and CDR2 is FYEKMQ (reference sequence). Trimming took 0 bases from V and 5 from J, leaving 10 bases between them. CDR3 DNA sequence: TGTGCCAGCAGCTTAGGCCTGGTCGGTACTGAAGCTTTCTTT. It encodes CASSLGLVGTEAFF. The variable domain in full, with the rest retrieved from reference TRBV13 and TRBJ1-1, is AAGVIQSPRHLIKEKRETATLKCYPIPRHDTVYWYQQGPGQDPQFLISFYEKMQSDKGSIPDRFSAQQFSDYHSELNMSSLELGDSALYFCASSLGLVGTEAFFGQGTRLTVV.

The chain combines TRBV2 with TRBJ2-1; D possibly corresponds to TRBD2 (7 bases). In germline, CDR1 is SNHLY, CDR2 FYNNEI. V was cut by 2 bases and J by 7 bases, with 15 bases left in between. The CDR3 is 15 amino acids. CDR3 coding DNA: TGTGCCAGCAGTGAAAAGGGGGGGCCCGATAATGAGCAGTTCTTC. This gives the protein CASSEKGGPDNEQFF.

CDR3 sequence: CASSTTGPAFF. The CDR3 nucleotides read TGTGCCAGCAGTACGACCGGACCGGCTTTCTTT. The V call is TRBV7-9, the J call TRBJ1-1; D not resolved. CDR1 SEHNR and CDR2 FQNEAQ come from the germline V gene (reference sequence). Trimming left V 6 bases short and J 11 bases short, with 13 bases between. CDR3 length equals 11 residues.

The V and J genes are TRBV19 and TRBJ2-7; possibly TRBD2 for D (6 bases). V shed 3 bases and J shed 2 bases, with 11 bases lying between them. Germline CDR1 is LNHDA and CDR2 is SQIVND (reference sequence). This CDR3 is built from 14 residues. This chain's CDR3 is CASSIGGRTYEQYF. CDR3 nucleotides: TGTGCCAGTAGTATCGGGGGTAGAACCTACGAGCAGTACTTC.

In this sample, this clone turned up a few times. The chain combines TRBV7-2 with TRBJ2-7; D is unclear. Germline V gives CDR1 SGHTA, CDR2 FQGNSA. CDR3 size: 14 residues. V was cut by 1 base and J by 3 bases, with 10 bases left in between. CDR3 DNA sequence: TGTGCCAGCAGCTTAGGGGCCCTCGGCTACGAGCAGTACTTC. Its translation is CASSLGALGYEQYF.

J is TRBJ2-2 and V is TRBV27, with 7 bases matching TRBD1. Trimming removed 7 bases from V and 1 base from J; junction bases left unmatched: 6. The CDR3 is 15 residues long. CDR1 and CDR2 from the germline V gene are MNHEY and SMNVEV (reference sequence). The CDR3: CASNSWTGNTGELFF. The CDR3 bases are TGTGCCAGCAACTCCTGGACAGGGAACACCGGGGAGCTGTTTTTT.

The CDR3 loop reads CASSFHRLNEQFF. Here the CDR3 DNA reads TGTGCCAGCAGTTTCCATCGGCTCAATGAGCAGTTCTTC. The chain links TRBV27 to TRBJ2-1; no firm D call. V lost 3 bases and J 6 bases, leaving 9 bases between the germline ends. This CDR3 is 13 amino acids long. Germline V gene sequence: CDR1 MNHEY, CDR2 SMNVEV (reference sequence).

V usage is TRBV5-5 and J usage is TRBJ1-5; D uncertain. CDR1 and CDR2 from the germline V gene are SGHKS and YYEKEE (reference sequence). This CDR3 contains 14 residues. Trimming removed 0 bases from V and 7 bases from J, with 11 bases in between. CDR3 coding DNA: TGTGCCAGCAGCTTGGCGTCAGAACAACAGCCCCAGCATTTT. Translated: CASSLASEQQPQHF.

The gene calls are TRBV19 and TRBJ2-7, with D maybe TRBD1 (6 bases). V was trimmed by 6 bases and J by 2 bases, leaving 11 bases between them. This CDR3 has 13 amino acids. CDR1 and CDR2 (germline): LNHDA, SQIVND (reference sequence). The CDR3 nucleotides read TGTGCCAGTAGAGGCAGGACAGCCTACGAGCAGTACTTC. Translated, it gives CASRGRTAYEQYF.

The chain joins TRBV7-3 to TRBJ2-1, with D perhaps TRBD2 (6 bases). This CDR3 has 15 amino acids. The V end lost 3 bases, the J end lost 4 bases, and 13 bases lay between the germline ends. Germline CDR1 reads SGHTA; CDR2 reads FQGTGA. Written as DNA, the CDR3 is TGTGCCAGCAGCTTGGCCTCGGCGGGGTACAATGAGCAGTTCTTC. This codes for CASSLASAGYNEQFF.

Only one count was recorded for this clone. The chain combines TRBV25-1 with TRBJ2-2; the D gene is possibly TRBD1 (6 bases). The CDR3 is 16 amino acids. The germline V gene has CDR1 MGHDK and CDR2 SYGVNS. V dropped 7 bases and J dropped 1 base, with 16 bases sitting between them. The CDR3: CASTPVLDRNTGELFF. The DNA of the CDR3 is TGTGCCAGCACCCCCGTGTTGGACAGGAACACCGGGGAGCTGTTTTTT.

The chain is built from TRBV5-1 and TRBJ2-7, with TRBD1 matching over 9 bases. The CDR3 spans 16 residues. Germline CDR1 is SGHRS and CDR2 is YFSETQ. V lost 3 bases, J lost 0 bases, and 7 bases stayed unmatched. CDR3 amino acids: CASSYTGGPSSYEQYF. For the CDR3, the DNA is TGCGCCAGCAGCTATACAGGGGGCCCCAGCTCCTACGAGCAGTACTTC. The full variable domain, in which reference TRBV5-1 and TRBJ2-7 provide the parts outside the CDR3, is KAGVTQTPRYLIKTRGQQVTLSCSPISGHRSVSWYQQTPGQGLQFLFEYFSETQRNKGNFPGRFSGRQFSNSRSEMNVSTLELGDSALYLCASSYTGGPSSYEQYFGPGTRLTVT.

The chain combines TRBV9 with TRBJ1-6; D is unclear. Germline values: CDR1 SGDLS, CDR2 YYNGEE. The CDR3 extends over 13 amino acids. The V gene lost 3 bases and the J gene lost 9 bases, with 10 bases spanning the gap. The CDR3 loop is CASSAGRSSPLHF. CDR3 nucleotides: TGTGCCAGCAGCGCCGGAAGGAGTTCACCCCTCCACTTT.

This clone was detected only once. V is TRBV29-1 and J is TRBJ2-2; D possibly uses TRBD1 or TRBD2 (5 bases each). The CDR3 length is 15 residues. CDR1 and CDR2 from the germline V gene are SQVTM and ANQGSEA. Deletions cut 1 base from V and 2 bases from J, with 11 bases between. CDR3 bases: TGCAGCGTTGAAGGGGGGACGGGTAACACCGGGGAGCTGTTTTTT. It encodes CSVEGGTGNTGELFF.